Presented here are 21 T cell receptor beta chains from one specimen sequenced in a study of T cells in Graves' hyperthyroidism and ophthalmopathy. Template material for amplifying TCR beta CDR3 regions consisted of RNA transcripts. An initial round of RT-PCR targeting the TCR CDR3 relied on the HTBI primer set. One entry per CDR3 protein results from TCRdb running MiXCR on the multiplex PCR reads. The sample yields 600,000 to 900,000 distinct CDR3 sequences, about a sixth seen once. The specimen was blood. The receptors were sampled from a man younger than 35 with Graves' hyperthyroidism.

The chain is built from TRBV11-2 and TRBJ2-2; 12 bases align to TRBD2. V was clipped by 4 bases and J by 4 bases; unmatched bases: 16. This CDR3 comprises 20 residues. Germline-derived CDR1 and CDR2 are SGHAT and FQNNGV. CDR3 residues: CASSSFTLLAGGESTGELFF. The CDR3, as DNA: TGTGCCAGCAGCTCATTCACCCTACTAGCGGGAGGCGAAAGCACCGGGGAGCTGTTTTTT.

The J gene is TRBJ1-2, the V gene TRBV20-1; no firm D call. CDR3 length equals 15 residues. CDR1 and CDR2 from the germline V gene are DFQATT and SNEGSKA (reference sequence). Trimming left V 0 bases short and J 4 bases short, with 15 bases between. The CDR3 sequence is CSARDRRRPGYGYTF. CDR3 bases: TGCAGTGCTAGAGATCGCCGGCGCCCCGGCTATGGCTACACCTTC.

The chain is built from TRBV4-1 and TRBJ2-3, with 11 bases lining up with TRBD2. The CDR3 contains 18 residues. CDR1 and CDR2 from the germline V gene are MGHRA and YSYEKL. Germline trimming cut 2 bases from V and 4 bases from J; bases unmatched to any gene: 11. The CDR3 DNA reads TGCGCCAGCAGCCAACATACCGTAGCGGGAGGGCCGTCAGATACGCAGTATTTT. This codes for CASSQHTVAGGPSDTQYF.

This clonotype was seen ten or more times. The chain is built from TRBV7-9 and TRBJ2-7, with 7 bases that match TRBD1. This CDR3 region has 12 residues. Germline V gene lookup returns CDR1 SEHNR and CDR2 FQNEAQ (reference sequence). The V segment lost 5 bases and the J segment 9 bases; nucleotides outside the gene matches: 7. In DNA form, the CDR3 reads TGTGCCAGCAGCCACCTAGACAGGGTGCAGTACTTC. Its translation: CASSHLDRVQYF.

This clonotype turned up a few times. The V and J genes are TRBV5-1 and TRBJ2-3; 8 bases line up with TRBD2. J was trimmed by 9 bases and V by 0 bases; bases with no gene match: 9. CDR3 length: 15 amino acids. Germline lookup yields CDR1 SGHRS and CDR2 YFSETQ. CDR3 residues: CASSLGLATLGTQYF. CDR3 sequence (DNA): TGCGCCAGCAGCTTGGGACTAGCGACATTAGGGACGCAGTATTTT.

In its sample, this clonotype was seen a few times. The chain recombines TRBV3-1 with TRBJ2-7; possible D gene TRBD2, 5 bases. Trimming took 1 base from V and 7 from J, leaving 11 bases between them. Germline V CDR1 and CDR2: LGHDT, YNNKEL (reference sequence). This CDR3 region has 13 residues. CDR3: CASSQGTSREQYF. Here the CDR3 DNA reads TGTGCCAGCAGCCAAGGGACTTCGAGGGAGCAGTACTTC.

In its sample, this clonotype was seen many times. The gene calls are TRBV7-9 and TRBJ2-3; D is perhaps TRBD1 (6 bases). The V end lost 5 bases, the J end lost 2 bases, and 20 bases lay between the germline ends. The CDR3 consists of 17 residues. Per the germline V gene, CDR1 is SEHNR and CDR2 is FQNEAQ (reference sequence). The DNA of the CDR3 is TGTGCCAGCAGCGACCCCCGGACAGCTATTCCCACAGATACGCAGTATTTT. The encoded protein is CASSDPRTAIPTDTQYF. Supplemented by reference TRBV7-9 and TRBJ2-3, the full variable domain reads DTGVSQNPRHKITKRGQNVTFRCDPISEHNRLYWYRQTLGQGPEFLTYFQNEAQLEKSRLLSDRFSAERPKGSFSTLEIQRTEQGDSAMYLCASSDPRTAIPTDTQYFGPGTRLTVL.

This clonotype was seen a handful of times. This chain links TRBV5-6 with TRBJ1-1; D is ambiguous. Germline loops: CDR1 SGHDT, CDR2 YYEEEE. V lost 3 bases to trimming and J lost 0 bases, with 9 bases between them. This CDR3 is built from 14 residues. The CDR3 coding sequence is TGTGCCAGCAGCTCGGGCCTTATGAACACTGAAGCTTTCTTT. Protein sequence: CASSSGLMNTEAFF.

The V and J genes are TRBV6-2 or TRBV6-3 and TRBJ2-5, with 12 positions matching TRBD2. Trimming cost V 7 bases and J 11 bases; bases outside gene matches: 8. CDR1 and CDR2 from the germline V gene are MNHEY and SVGEGT. The CDR3 runs 13 residues. The CDR3 DNA is TGTGCCAGCACACTAGCGGGAGGCTTAATACAGTACTTC. It yields the protein CASTLAGGLIQYF.

This clonotype was recorded a few times. The chain recombines TRBV20-1 with TRBJ1-2; D is ambiguous. The length of the CDR3 is 11 residues. The ends were cut back, 6 bases at V and 7 bases at J, with 12 bases in the middle. Germline assignment: CDR1 DFQATT and CDR2 SNEGSKA (reference sequence). This CDR3 is CSAEEVFGYTF. As DNA, the CDR3 is TGCAGTGCGGAGGAGGTCTTTGGCTACACCTTC.

In its sample, this clonotype was seen many times. This sequence joins TRBV2 and TRBJ2-7, with 7 bases fitting TRBD1. The CDR3 contains 14 residues. J gave up 2 bases and V 6 bases, and 7 bases lay outside the gene matches. Germline CDR1 SNHLY, CDR2 FYNNEI. The CDR3, as DNA: TGTGCCAGCAGCCCGACAGGGTGGACCTACGAGCAGTACTTC. Translation: CASSPTGWTYEQYF.

The genes are TRBV10-2 and TRBJ2-5, with 8 positions matching TRBD2. Trimming removed 6 bases from V and 5 bases from J; junction bases left unmatched: 8. The CDR3 sequence is 14 residues long. The germline CDR1 and CDR2 sequences are WSHSY and SAAADI. This chain's CDR3 is CASREAGVGETQYF. CDR3 bases: TGCGCCAGCAGGGAAGCGGGAGTGGGGGAGACCCAGTACTTC.

There are many counts of this clonotype. The gene calls are TRBV12-3 or TRBV12-4 and TRBJ2-5; 9 nucleotides match TRBD2. V shed 1 base and J 1 base; nucleotides not matched to a gene: 1. The CDR3 sequence is 15 residues long. CDR3 sequence: CASSLGLAVQETQYF. For the CDR3, the DNA is TGTGCCAGCAGTTTAGGACTAGCGGTCCAAGAGACCCAGTACTTC.

The rearrangement joins TRBV20-1 to TRBJ2-7; D is perhaps TRBD2 (5 bases). The CDR3 has 13 amino acids. Germline CDR1 and CDR2: DFQATT and SNEGSKA (reference sequence). The V gene lost 5 bases and the J gene lost 0 bases, with 11 bases spanning the gap. The CDR3 DNA reads as TGCAGTGCTGCAAAGAGGGTCTCCTACGAGCAGTACTTC. As protein: CSAAKRVSYEQYF.

The chain couples TRBV15 to TRBJ1-2; 9 bases are shared with TRBD1. The length of the CDR3 is 15 residues. V was clipped by 2 bases and J by 4 bases; unmatched bases: 5. Germline CDR1 is LNHNV and CDR2 is YYDKDF (reference sequence). CDR3 loop: CATSRRGQGGYGYTF. For the CDR3, the DNA is TGTGCCACCAGCAGACGGGGACAGGGTGGCTATGGCTACACCTTC. Supplemented by reference TRBV15 and TRBJ1-2, the full variable domain reads DAMVIQNPRYQVTQFGKPVTLSCSQTLNHNVMYWYQQKSSQAPKLLFHYYDKDFNNEADTPDNFQSRRPNTSFCFLDIRSPGLGDTAMYLCATSRRGQGGYGYTFGSGTRLTVV.

This clonotype appeared a few times. The CDR3 sequence: CASTQGPGLSNQPQHF. DNA for the CDR3: TGTGCCAGCACCCAAGGGCCGGGCTTAAGCAATCAGCCCCAGCATTTT. J is TRBJ1-5 and V is TRBV28; D is unresolved. Germline CDR1 MDHEN, CDR2 SYDVKM. V was clipped by 7 bases and J by 1 base, with 17 bases between them. This CDR3 is 16 amino acids long.

In this sample, this clonotype turned up a few times. The V gene is TRBV20-1, the J gene TRBJ1-5; a possible D gene is TRBD1 (5 bases). The CDR3 has 13 amino acids. Germline CDR1 is DFQATT and CDR2 is SNEGSKA (reference sequence). Trimming pared 1 base from V and 6 bases from J, leaving 10 bases between. The CDR3 DNA reads TGCAGTGCTAGAGCTTCAGGGCGTCAGCCCCAGCATTTT. The encoded protein is CSARASGRQPQHF.

This clonotype was detected ten times or more. J is TRBJ1-2 and V is TRBV6-5, with D tentatively TRBD1 (6 bases). The V end lost 2 bases, the J end lost 6 bases, and 13 bases lay between the germline ends. Germline CDR1 and CDR2: MNHEY and SVGAGI. This CDR3 spans 14 amino acids. The CDR3, as DNA: TGTGCCAGCAGTTACGGGACAATGGAAGATGGCTACACCTTC. Its translation: CASSYGTMEDGYTF.

This clonotype has more than one count but fewer than ten. The chain recombines TRBV6-1 with TRBJ2-1; 9 nucleotides match TRBD2. The CDR3 runs 17 residues. With 6 bases clipped from V and 0 bases from J, the junction kept 9 bases outside the gene matches. Germline V CDR1 and CDR2: MNHNS, SASEGT. CDR3 coding DNA: TGTGCCAGCAGGGCGGGAGGGCCCGCGAGCTCCTACAATGAGCAGTTCTTC. Protein sequence: CASRAGGPASSYNEQFF.

The J gene is TRBJ2-1, the V gene TRBV14; 9 positions agree with TRBD2. This CDR3 spans 16 amino acids. The V gene end was trimmed by 1 base and the J gene end by 7 bases; junction bases not matched to a gene: 8. CDR1 and CDR2 from the germline V gene are SGHDN and FVKESK. This chain's CDR3 is CASSQARLAGTNEQFF. CDR3 bases: TGTGCCAGCAGCCAAGCGAGGCTAGCGGGGACAAATGAGCAGTTCTTC. Using reference TRBV14 and TRBJ2-1 for the parts outside the CDR3, the full variable domain is EAGVTQFPSHSVIEKGQTVTLRCDPISGHDNLYWYRRVMGKEIKFLLHFVKESKQDESGMPNNRFLAERTGGTYSTLKVQPAELEDSGVYFCASSQARLAGTNEQFFGPGTRLTVL.

At least ten counts were recorded for this clonotype. The gene calls are TRBV6-2 or TRBV6-3 and TRBJ2-7; 12 bases are shared with TRBD2. CDR1 and CDR2 (germline): MNHEY, SVGEGT. Trimming took 4 bases from V and 0 from J; bases not matched to a gene: 4. CDR3 length: 16 residues. CDR3 in DNA: TGTGCCAGCAGTTCAGGACTAGCGGGGACCTCCTACGAGCAGTACTTC. Residues: CASSSGLAGTSYEQYF.